One TCR beta chain is described in this entry. Its antigen is still unknown. Germline CDR1 SGHVS, CDR2 FNYEAQ. The V end was cut by 8 bases, the J end by 3 bases, with 16 bases between. The CDR3 runs to 14 residues. The entry originates in a study of T cell responses to AZD1222 COVID-19 vaccine. General study findings and limits: Spike-wide vaccine-associated CD4 TCRs dominated at 160-218 and 743-854. Without day 14 samples, only post-peak T cell repertoires were studied. Clonal diversity may have been underestimated in mostly white British donors. Only five to seven AZD1222 recipients tested seropositive at baseline.

Using immunoSEQ multiplex PCR, the repertoire was profiled, and TCRdb retains in-frame clones only, with some absent. The sample lists some 110,000 clones, over 75% occurring once. V gene TRBV7-6 combines with J gene TRBJ1-2; no firm D call. This clonotype originated in an adult in good health. This specimen was peripheral blood, taken on day 0 of AZD1222 vaccination. CDR3 DNA: TGTGCCAGCGGTCCGGGCATTATTCACTATGGCTACACCTTC. Translated, it gives CASGPGIIHYGYTF.